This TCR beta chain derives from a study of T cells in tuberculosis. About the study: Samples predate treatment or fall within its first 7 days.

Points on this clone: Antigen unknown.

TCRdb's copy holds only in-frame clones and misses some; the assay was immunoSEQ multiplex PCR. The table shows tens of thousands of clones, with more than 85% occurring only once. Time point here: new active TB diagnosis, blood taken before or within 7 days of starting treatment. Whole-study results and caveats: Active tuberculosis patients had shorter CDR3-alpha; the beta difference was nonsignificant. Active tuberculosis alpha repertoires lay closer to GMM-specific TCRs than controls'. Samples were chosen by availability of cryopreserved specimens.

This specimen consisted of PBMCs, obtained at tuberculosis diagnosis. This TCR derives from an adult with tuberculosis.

The DNA of the CDR3 is TGTGCCAGCAGTGAAGTACAGGGGGGGCGGCAGCCCCAGCATTTT. This sequence encodes CASSEVQGGRQPQHF. The chain is built from TRBV27 and TRBJ1-5, with 8 nucleotides matching TRBD1. The trim removed 5 bases at V and 7 bases at J, leaving 10 bases unmatched. The CDR3 length is 15 residues. Germline CDR1 is MNHEY and CDR2 is SMNVEV (reference sequence).